This T cell receptor (beta chain) is drawn from a study of blood T cell repertoires in COVID-19. Clones were sequenced by immunoSEQ multiplex PCR, and TCRdb holds only the in-frame ones, with some missing. Here the sample spans some 59,000 clones, more than 85% being singletons. The V gene lost 7 bases and the J gene lost 4 bases, with 21 bases spanning the gap. This CDR3 comprises 15 residues. Germline CDR1 reads SQVTM; CDR2 reads ANQGSEA. This TCR came from a man aged 45-60 years with acute or convalescent COVID-19. The sample comprised peripheral blood. The rearrangement joins TRBV29-1 to TRBJ2-3; perhaps TRBD1 as D (5 bases). The CDR3 nucleotides read TGCAGCGGCCTTGGGGCAGAGATATCGCCAGATACGCAGTATTTT. Amino acid sequence: CSGLGAEISPDTQYF.